This T cell receptor (beta chain) was documented in a study of CD8+CD57+ T cells in acquired aplastic anemia. Overall study results and limits: Significant differences in CD8+ Simpson's diversity were not observed between patients and controls.

Sequencing involved patients with CD8+CD57+ cell expansion previously shown by flow cytometry. Germline V gives CDR1 LNHNV, CDR2 YYDKDF (reference sequence). The CDR3 contains 16 residues. The junction had 12 bases not matched to a gene; V was cut back by 1 base and J by 9 bases. TCR beta VDJ and CDR3 profiles were obtained from a genomic DNA template. MiXCR was run by TCRdb on the reads, yielding one entry per CDR3 protein. Of around 120,000 distinct CDR3 sequences in the sample, approximately 41% were seen once. Concerning this clonotype itself: Its antigen is currently unknown.

J is TRBJ2-3 and V is TRBV15, with 8 positions matching TRBD2. This sequence originates from a human donor with aplastic anemia. The sequencing input was sorted CD4+, CD8+, or CD8+CD57+ T cells (not recorded which) from PBMCs. Here the CDR3 reads CATSRGGSTGLGTQYF. In DNA form, the CDR3 reads TGTGCCACCAGCAGAGGGGGGAGCACGGGACTAGGAACGCAGTATTTT. The full variable domain, with the rest looked up from reference TRBV15 and TRBJ2-3, is DAMVIQNPRYQVTQFGKPVTLSCSQTLNHNVMYWYQQKSSQAPKLLFHYYDKDFNNEADTPDNFQSRRPNTSFCFLDIRSPGLGDTAMYLCATSRGGSTGLGTQYFGPGTRLTVL.